The sample holds a few counts of the clone carrying this TCR beta chain. Its target is unknown. RNA transcripts yielded amplified TCR beta CDR3 regions. The TCR CDR3 was amplified in a first-round RT-PCR using the HTBI primer set. Via MiXCR, TCRdb re-called the multiplex PCR reads, giving one row per CDR3 protein. In the table there are approximately 600,000 distinct CDR3 sequences, around 21% of which are singletons. The data stem from a study of T cells in Graves' hyperthyroidism and ophthalmopathy. General study findings and limits: In blood, most of the thyroid clonotypes expanded above 0.001 were also present.

This CDR3 comprises 13 residues. Germline lookup yields CDR1 MDHEN and CDR2 SYDVKM. The ends were cut back, 7 bases at V and 4 bases at J, with 13 bases in the middle. Input material: blood. V and J are TRBV28 and TRBJ1-1, with a weak D call TRBD1 (5 bases). The TCR comes from a man aged 25 to 40 with Graves' ophthalmopathy. Written as DNA, the CDR3 is TGTGCCAGCATATGGGGCGGCCGCACTGAAGCTTTCTTT. Encoded protein: CASIWGGRTEAFF. The complete variable domain, with remaining parts taken from reference TRBV28 and TRBJ1-1, reads DVKVTQSSRYLVKRTGEKVFLECVQDMDHENMFWYRQDPGLGLRLIYFSYDVKMKEKGDIPEGYSVSREKKERFSLILESASTNQTSMYLCASIWGGRTEAFFGQGTRLTVV.